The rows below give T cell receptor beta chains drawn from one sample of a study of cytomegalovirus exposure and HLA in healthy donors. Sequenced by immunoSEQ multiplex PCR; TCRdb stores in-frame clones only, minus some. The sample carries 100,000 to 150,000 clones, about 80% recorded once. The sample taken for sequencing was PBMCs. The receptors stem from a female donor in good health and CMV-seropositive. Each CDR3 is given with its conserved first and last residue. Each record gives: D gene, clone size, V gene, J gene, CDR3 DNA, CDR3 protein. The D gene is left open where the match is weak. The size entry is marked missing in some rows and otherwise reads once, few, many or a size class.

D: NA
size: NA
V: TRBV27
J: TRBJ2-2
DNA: TGTGCCAGCATCGGTCCAGGGAGGACCGGGGAGCTGTTTTTT
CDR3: CASIGPGRTGELFF

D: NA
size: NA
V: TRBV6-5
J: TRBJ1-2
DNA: TGTGCCAGCAGTTCTGCGGGAGACTATGGCTACACCTTC
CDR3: CASSSAGDYGYTF

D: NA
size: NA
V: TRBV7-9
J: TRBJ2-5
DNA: TGTGCCAGCAGCTTACGACGGACAGAAGAGACCCAGTACTTC
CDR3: CASSLRRTEETQYF

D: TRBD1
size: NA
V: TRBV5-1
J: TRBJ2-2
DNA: TGCGCCAGCAGCGAGGACAGGGGGCGTTCCACCGGGGAGCTGTTTTTT
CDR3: CASSEDRGRSTGELFF

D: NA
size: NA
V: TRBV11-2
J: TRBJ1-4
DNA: TGTGCCAGCAGCTTAGTGGCGGCGGCTAATGAAAAACTGTTTTTT
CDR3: CASSLVAAANEKLFF

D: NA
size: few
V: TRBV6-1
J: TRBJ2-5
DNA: TGTGCCAGCAGTTCCACCGCAGGTTCGGAGACCCAGTACTTC
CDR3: CASSSTAGSETQYF

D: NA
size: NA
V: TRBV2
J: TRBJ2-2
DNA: TGTGCCAGCGCACGAGCCGGCGGGGAGCTGTTTTTT
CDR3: CASARAGGELFF

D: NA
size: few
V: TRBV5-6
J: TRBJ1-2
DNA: TGTGCCAGCAGGATGAGAGGAGGAGGCCCCCCCCCGGGAGGCTACACCTTC
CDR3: CASRMRGGGPPPGGYTF

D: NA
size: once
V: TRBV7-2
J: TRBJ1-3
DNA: TGTGCCAGCAGCTTAGCGCGGGGACGGAGCTCTGGAAACACCATATATTTT
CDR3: CASSLARGRSSGNTIYF

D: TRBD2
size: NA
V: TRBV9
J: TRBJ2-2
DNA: TGTGCCAGCAGCGTAACTAGCGGTAACACCGGGGAGCTGTTTTTT
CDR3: CASSVTSGNTGELFF

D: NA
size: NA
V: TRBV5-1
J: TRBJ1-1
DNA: TGCGCCAGCAGCTTGGGGCCCCAGGGTCCGAACACTGAAGCTTTCTTT
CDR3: CASSLGPQGPNTEAFF

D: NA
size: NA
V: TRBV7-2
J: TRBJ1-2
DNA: TGTGCCAGCAGCACCCGGACGGGAGCTCACACCTTC
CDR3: CASSTRTGAHTF

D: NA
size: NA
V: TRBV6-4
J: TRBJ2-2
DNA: TGTGCCAGCAGTGAGGGGGGGCCCGGCACCGGGGAGCTGTTTTTT
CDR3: CASSEGGPGTGELFF

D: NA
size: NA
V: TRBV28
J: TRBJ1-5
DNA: TGTGCCAGCAGTTTCTCAGGGGCCGGTAATCAGCCCCAGCATTTT
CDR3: CASSFSGAGNQPQHF

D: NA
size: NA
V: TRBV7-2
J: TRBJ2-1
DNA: TGTGCCAGCAGCTTAGCCAGCTACAATGAGCAGTTCTTC
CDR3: CASSLASYNEQFF

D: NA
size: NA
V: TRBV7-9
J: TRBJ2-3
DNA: TGTGCCAGCAGCTCCGGACTGGATACGCAGTATTTT
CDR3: CASSSGLDTQYF

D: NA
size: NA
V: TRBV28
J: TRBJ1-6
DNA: TGTGCCAGCAATCCCTGGAGCTCCTATAATTCACCCCTCCACTTT
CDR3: CASNPWSSYNSPLHF